This TCR beta chain was observed in a study of blood T cell repertoires in COVID-19. Study-level information: Sample material is recorded as cDNA or gDNA derived from T cells, B-cell-depleted T cells, or PBMCs.

Clinical histories supplied by participants themselves formed the basis of cohort assignment. Per the original data handling: Estimation of nucleated cell counts relied on the amplification of reference gene primers. The data were produced by immunoSEQ multiplex PCR, yet TCRdb's version contains in-frame clones alone and is incomplete. V and J calls and clone size come straight from that table; D and trimming were deduced from the DNA. Here the sample spans roughly 360,000 clones, around nine tenths being singletons. The CDR3 spans 17 residues. Germline loops: CDR1 LNHDA, CDR2 SQIVND (reference sequence). Trimming took 6 bases from V and 1 from J, leaving 19 bases between them.

The chain uses TRBV19 and TRBJ1-5; D is possibly TRBD1 (6 bases). The receptor was derived from a woman in her twenties or thirties with acute COVID-19. The specimen sequenced was PBMCs or T cells enriched from blood (not recorded which). The CDR3, as DNA: TGTGCCAGTAGAACAGGGATGGACGCTTTCAGCAATCAGCCCCAGCATTTT. This gives the protein CASRTGMDAFSNQPQHF.